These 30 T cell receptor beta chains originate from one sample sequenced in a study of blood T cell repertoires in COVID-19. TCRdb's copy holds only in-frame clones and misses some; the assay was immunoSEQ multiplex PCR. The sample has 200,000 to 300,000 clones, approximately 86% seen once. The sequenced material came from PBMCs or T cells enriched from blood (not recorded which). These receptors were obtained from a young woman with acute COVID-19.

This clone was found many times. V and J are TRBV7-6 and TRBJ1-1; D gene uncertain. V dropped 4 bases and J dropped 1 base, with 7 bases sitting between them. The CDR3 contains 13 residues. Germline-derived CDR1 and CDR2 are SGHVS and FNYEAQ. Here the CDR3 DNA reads TGTGCCAGCAGCTCCCTACGGAACACTGAAGCTTTCTTT. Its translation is CASSSLRNTEAFF.

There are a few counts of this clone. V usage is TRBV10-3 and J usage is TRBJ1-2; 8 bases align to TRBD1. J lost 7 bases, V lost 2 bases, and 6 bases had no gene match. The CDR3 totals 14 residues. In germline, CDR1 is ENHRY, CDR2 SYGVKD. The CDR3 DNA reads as TGTGCCATCAGTGAGGCAACAGGGGGAGCTGGCTACACCTTC. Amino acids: CAISEATGGAGYTF.

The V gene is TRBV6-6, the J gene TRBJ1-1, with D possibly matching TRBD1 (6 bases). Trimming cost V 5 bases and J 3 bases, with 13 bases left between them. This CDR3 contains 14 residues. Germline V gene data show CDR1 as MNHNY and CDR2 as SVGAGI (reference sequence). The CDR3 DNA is TGTGCCAGCAGTGGGGGGGCGCCGGACACTGAAGCTTTCTTT. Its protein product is CASSGGAPDTEAFF.

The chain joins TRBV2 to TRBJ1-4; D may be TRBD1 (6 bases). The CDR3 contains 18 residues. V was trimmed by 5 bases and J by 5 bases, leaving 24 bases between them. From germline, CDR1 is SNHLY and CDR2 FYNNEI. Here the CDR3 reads CASSSKDRLTNSNEKLFF. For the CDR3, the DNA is TGTGCCAGCAGTTCTAAGGACAGACTTACTAATTCGAATGAAAAACTGTTTTTT. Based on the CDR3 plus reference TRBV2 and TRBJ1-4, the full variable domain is EPEVTQTPSHQVTQMGQEVILRCVPISNHLYFYWYRQILGQKVEFLVSFYNNEISEKSEIFDDQFSVERPDGSNFTLKIRSTKLEDSAMYFCASSSKDRLTNSNEKLFFGSGTQLSVL.

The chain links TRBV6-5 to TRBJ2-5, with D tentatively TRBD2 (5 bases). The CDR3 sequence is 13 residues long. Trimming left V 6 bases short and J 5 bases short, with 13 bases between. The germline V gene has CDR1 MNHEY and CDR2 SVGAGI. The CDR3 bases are TGTGCCAGCAGGATCGGAGGTTCGGAGACCCAGTACTTC. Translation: CASRIGGSETQYF.

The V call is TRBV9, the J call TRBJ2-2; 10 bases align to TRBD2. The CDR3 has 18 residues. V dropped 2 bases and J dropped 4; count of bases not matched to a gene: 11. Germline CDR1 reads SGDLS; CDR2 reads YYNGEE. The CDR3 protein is CASSVLSLAGGLTGELFF. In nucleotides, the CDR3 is TGTGCCAGCAGCGTCCTCTCATTAGCGGGGGGCCTCACCGGGGAGCTGTTTTTT.

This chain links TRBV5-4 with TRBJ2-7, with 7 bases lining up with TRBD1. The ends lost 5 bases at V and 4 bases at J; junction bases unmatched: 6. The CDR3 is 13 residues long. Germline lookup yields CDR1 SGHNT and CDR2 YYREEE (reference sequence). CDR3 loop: CASREGGGYEQYF. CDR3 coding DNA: TGTGCCAGCAGGGAAGGGGGCGGTTACGAGCAGTACTTC.

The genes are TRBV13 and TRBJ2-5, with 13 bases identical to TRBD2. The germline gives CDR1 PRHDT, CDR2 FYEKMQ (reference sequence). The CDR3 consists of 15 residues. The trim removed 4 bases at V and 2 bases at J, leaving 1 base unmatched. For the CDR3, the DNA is TGTGCCAGCAGCTGGGGACTAGCGGGACAAGAGACCCAGTACTTC. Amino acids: CASSWGLAGQETQYF.

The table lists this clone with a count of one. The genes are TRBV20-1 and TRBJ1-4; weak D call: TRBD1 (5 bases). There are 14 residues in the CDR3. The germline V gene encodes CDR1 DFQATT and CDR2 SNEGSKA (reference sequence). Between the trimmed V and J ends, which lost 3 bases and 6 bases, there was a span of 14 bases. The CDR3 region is CSASRARVDEKLFF. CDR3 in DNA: TGCAGTGCTAGTAGAGCCAGGGTCGATGAAAAACTGTTTTTT.

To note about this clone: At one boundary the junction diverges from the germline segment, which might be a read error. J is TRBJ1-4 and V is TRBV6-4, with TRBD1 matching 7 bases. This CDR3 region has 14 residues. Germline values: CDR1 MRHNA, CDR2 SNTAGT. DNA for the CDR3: TGCGCCAGCAGTGGACAGGCAACTAATGAAAAACTGTTTTTT. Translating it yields CASSGQATNEKLFF.

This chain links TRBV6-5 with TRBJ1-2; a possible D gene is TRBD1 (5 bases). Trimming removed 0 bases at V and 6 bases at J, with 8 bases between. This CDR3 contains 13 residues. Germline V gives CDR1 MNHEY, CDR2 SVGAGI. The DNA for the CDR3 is TGTGCCAGCAGTTACTCGGAGGGGCATGGCTACACCTTC. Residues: CASSYSEGHGYTF.

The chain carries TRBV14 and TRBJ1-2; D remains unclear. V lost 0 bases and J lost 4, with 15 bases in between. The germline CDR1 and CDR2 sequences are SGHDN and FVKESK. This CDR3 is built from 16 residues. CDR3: CASSQEDTGFAYGYTF. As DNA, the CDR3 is TGTGCCAGCAGCCAAGAAGATACGGGGTTTGCCTATGGCTACACCTTC.

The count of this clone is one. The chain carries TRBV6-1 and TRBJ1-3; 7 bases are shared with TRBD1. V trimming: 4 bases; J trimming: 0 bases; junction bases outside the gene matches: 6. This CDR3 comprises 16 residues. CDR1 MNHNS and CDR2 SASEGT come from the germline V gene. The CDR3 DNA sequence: TGTGCCAGCAGTGCAAATGGGGACAGCTCTGGAAACACCATATATTTT. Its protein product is CASSANGDSSGNTIYF.

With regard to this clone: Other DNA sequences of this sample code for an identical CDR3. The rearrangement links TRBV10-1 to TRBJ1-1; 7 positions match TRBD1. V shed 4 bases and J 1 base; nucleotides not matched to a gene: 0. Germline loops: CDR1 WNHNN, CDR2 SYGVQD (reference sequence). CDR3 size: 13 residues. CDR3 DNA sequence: TGCGCCAGCAGTGGACAGGGGAACACTGAAGCTTTCTTT. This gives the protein CASSGQGNTEAFF.

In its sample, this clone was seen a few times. In nucleotides, the CDR3 is TGTGCCAGCAGTTCCCCCCGAGGGGGGGGGAACACTGAAGCTTTCTTT. Its translation is CASSSPRGGGNTEAFF. The J gene is TRBJ1-1, the V gene TRBV28; D perhaps matches TRBD1 (6 bases). The V end was cut by 4 bases, the J end by 1 base, with 16 bases between. Germline CDR1 reads MDHEN; CDR2 reads SYDVKM. This CDR3 region has 16 residues.

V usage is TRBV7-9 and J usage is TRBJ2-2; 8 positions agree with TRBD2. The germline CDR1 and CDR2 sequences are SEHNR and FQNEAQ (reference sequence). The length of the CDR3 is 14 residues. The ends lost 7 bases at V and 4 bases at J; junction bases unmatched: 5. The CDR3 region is CASTGGDRTGELFF. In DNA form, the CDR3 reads TGTGCCAGCACCGGGGGGGACCGCACCGGGGAGCTGTTTTTT.

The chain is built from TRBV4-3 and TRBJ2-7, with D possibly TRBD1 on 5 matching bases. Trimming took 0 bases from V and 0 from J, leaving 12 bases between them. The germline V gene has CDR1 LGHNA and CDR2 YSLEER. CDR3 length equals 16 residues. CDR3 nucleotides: TGCGCCAGCAGCCAAGATAGGCGACAGAGCTCCTACGAGCAGTACTTC. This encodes CASSQDRRQSSYEQYF.

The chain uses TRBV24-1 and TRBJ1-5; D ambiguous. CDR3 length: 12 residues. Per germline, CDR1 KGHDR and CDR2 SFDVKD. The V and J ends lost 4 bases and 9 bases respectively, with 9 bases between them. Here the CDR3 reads CATSDPGGPQHF. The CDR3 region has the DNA TGTGCCACCAGTGACCCCGGAGGGCCCCAGCATTTT.

The CDR3 loop is CAISDARTGNTEAFF. The CDR3 nucleotides are TGTGCCATCAGTGACGCCCGGACAGGGAACACTGAAGCTTTCTTT. The chain couples TRBV10-3 to TRBJ1-1, with 7 bases matching TRBD1. CDR1 and CDR2 from the germline V gene are ENHRY and SYGVKD. J was trimmed by 1 base and V by 3 bases; bases with no gene match: 5. The CDR3 runs 15 residues.

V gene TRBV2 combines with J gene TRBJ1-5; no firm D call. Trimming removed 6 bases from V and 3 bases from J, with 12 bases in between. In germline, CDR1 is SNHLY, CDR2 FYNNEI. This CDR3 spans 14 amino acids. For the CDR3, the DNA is TGTGCCAGCAGAAGCCGGGGAAACAATCAGCCCCAGCATTTT. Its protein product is CASRSRGNNQPQHF.

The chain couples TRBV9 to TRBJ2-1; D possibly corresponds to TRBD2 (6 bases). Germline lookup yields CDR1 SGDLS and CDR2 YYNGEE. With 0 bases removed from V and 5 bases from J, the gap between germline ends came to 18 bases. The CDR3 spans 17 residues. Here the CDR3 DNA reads TGTGCCAGCAGCGTAGGCCCCTTGGGCGGGGTTCACAATGAGCAGTTCTTC. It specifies CASSVGPLGGVHNEQFF. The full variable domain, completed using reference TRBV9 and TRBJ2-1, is DSGVTQTPKHLITATGQRVTLRCSPRSGDLSVYWYQQSLDQGLQFLIQYYNGEERAKGNILERFSAQQFPDLHSELNLSSLELGDSALYFCASSVGPLGGVHNEQFFGPGTRLTVL.

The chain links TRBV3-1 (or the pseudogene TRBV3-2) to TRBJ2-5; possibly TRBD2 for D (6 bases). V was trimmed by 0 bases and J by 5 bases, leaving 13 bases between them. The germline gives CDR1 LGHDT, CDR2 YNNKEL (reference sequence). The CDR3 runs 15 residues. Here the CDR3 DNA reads TGTGCCAGCAGCCAAGATCATTCGGAGGGGGAGACCCAGTACTTC. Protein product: CASSQDHSEGETQYF.

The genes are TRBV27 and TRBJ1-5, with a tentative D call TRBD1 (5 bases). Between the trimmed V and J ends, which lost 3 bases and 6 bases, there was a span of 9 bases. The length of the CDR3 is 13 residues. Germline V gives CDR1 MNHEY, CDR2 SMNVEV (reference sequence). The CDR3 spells CASSLAGSQPQHF. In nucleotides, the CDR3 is TGTGCCAGCAGTTTGGCAGGGTCTCAGCCCCAGCATTTT.

This chain's CDR3 is CASSHRIQETQYF. The DNA of the CDR3 is TGTGCCAGCAGCCACAGGATTCAAGAGACCCAGTACTTC. This sequence joins TRBV3-1 (or the pseudogene TRBV3-2) and TRBJ2-5; no clear D gene. The CDR3 sequence is 13 residues long. Trimming took off 3 bases at V and 2 bases at J, with 7 bases between the two ends. The germline V gene has CDR1 LGHDT and CDR2 YNNKEL (reference sequence).

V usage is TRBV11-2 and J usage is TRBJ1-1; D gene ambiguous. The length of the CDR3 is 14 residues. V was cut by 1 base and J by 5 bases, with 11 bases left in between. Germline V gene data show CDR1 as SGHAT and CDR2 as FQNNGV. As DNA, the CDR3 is TGTGCCAGCAGCTTAGGAGGCGTGAGTACTGAAGCTTTCTTT. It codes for CASSLGGVSTEAFF.

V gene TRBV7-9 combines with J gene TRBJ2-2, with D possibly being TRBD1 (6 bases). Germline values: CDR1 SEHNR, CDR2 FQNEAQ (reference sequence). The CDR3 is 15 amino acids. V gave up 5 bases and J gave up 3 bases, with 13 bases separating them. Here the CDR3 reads CASSRTVSYTGELFF. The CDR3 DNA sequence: TGTGCCAGCAGCCGGACAGTTTCTTACACCGGGGAGCTGTTTTTT.

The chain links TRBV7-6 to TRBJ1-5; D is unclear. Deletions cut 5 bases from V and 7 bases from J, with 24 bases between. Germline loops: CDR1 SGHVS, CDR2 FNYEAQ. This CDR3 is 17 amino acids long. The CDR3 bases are TGTGCCAGCAGCGGCCGCCCCGGGGTGAGCTTGAACCAGCCCCAGCATTTT. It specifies CASSGRPGVSLNQPQHF.

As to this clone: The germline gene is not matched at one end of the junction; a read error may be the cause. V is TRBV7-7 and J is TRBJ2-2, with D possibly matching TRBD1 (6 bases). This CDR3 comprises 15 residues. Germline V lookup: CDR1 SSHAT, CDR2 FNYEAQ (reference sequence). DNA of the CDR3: TGTGCTAGCAGCCCAGTAGGGGGAGTTACCGGGGAGCTGTTTTTT. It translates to CASSPVGGVTGELFF.

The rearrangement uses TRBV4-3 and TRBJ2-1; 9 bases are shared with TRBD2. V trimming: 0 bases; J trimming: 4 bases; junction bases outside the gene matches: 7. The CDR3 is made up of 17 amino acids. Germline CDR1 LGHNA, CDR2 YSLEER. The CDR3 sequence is CASSQDLERGAYNEQFF. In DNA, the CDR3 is TGCGCCAGCAGCCAAGATTTGGAGCGGGGGGCATACAATGAGCAGTTCTTC.

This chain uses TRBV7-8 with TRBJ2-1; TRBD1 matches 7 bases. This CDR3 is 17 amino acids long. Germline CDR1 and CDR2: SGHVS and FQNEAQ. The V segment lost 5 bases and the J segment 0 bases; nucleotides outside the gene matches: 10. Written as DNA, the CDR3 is TGTGCCAGCAGCCACCTCCGGACAGGTAGCTCCTACAATGAGCAGTTCTTC. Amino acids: CASSHLRTGSSYNEQFF.